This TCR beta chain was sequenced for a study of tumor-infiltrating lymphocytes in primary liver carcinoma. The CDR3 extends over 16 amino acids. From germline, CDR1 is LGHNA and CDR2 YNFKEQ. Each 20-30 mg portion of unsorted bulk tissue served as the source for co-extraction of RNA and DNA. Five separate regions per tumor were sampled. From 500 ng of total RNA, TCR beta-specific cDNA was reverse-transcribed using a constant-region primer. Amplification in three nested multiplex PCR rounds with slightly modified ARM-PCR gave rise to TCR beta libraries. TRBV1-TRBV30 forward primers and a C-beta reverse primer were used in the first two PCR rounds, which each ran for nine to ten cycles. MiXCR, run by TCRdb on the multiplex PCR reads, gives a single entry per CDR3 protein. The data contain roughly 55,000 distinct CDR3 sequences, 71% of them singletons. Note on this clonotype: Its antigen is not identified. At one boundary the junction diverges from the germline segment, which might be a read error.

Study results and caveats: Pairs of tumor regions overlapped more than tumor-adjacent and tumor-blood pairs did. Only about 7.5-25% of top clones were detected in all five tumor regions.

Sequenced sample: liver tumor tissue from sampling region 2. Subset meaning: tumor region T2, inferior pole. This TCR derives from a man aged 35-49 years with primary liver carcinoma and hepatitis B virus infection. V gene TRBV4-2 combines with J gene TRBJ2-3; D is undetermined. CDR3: CTSSQDPALRADTQYF. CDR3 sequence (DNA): TGTACCAGCAGCCAAGACCCAGCCCTAAGGGCAGATACACAGTATTTT.